The clone carrying this T cell receptor (beta chain) showed up just a few times. The antigen is undetermined. The data originate from a study of T cells in Graves' hyperthyroidism and ophthalmopathy. CDR1 SGHAT and CDR2 FQNNGV come from the germline V gene. The CDR3 spans 15 residues. V trimming: 4 bases; J trimming: 8 bases; junction bases outside the gene matches: 11. The source material, RNA transcripts, was used to amplify TCR beta CDR3 regions. The study used the HTBI primer set for a first-round RT-PCR of the TCR CDR3. TCRdb re-called the multiplex PCR reads through MiXCR, storing one row per CDR3 protein. The sample has about 570,000 distinct CDR3 sequences; 40% to 55% are singletons. Study findings and constraints: The model foresaw ophthalmopathy a median roughly 6 months prior to onset. Most clonotypes expanded in thyroid above 0.001 were likewise present in blood.

The receptor comes from an adult woman with Graves' disease, either hyperthyroidism or ophthalmopathy (not recorded which). Source material: peripheral blood or thyroid tissue (not recorded which). The chain employs TRBV11-2 and TRBJ1-2, with 9 bases aligning to TRBD1. As DNA, the CDR3 is TGTGCCAGCAGCTCTAGTGGAGGGACAGGGAAGGGCTACACCTTC. This translates into CASSSSGGTGKGYTF. Full variable domain (rest looked up from reference TRBV11-2 and TRBJ1-2): EAGVAQSPRYKIIEKRQSVAFWCNPISGHATLYWYQQILGQGPKLLIQFQNNGVVDDSQLPKDRFSAERLKGVDSTLKIQPAKLEDSAVYLCASSSSGGTGKGYTFGSGTRLTVV.